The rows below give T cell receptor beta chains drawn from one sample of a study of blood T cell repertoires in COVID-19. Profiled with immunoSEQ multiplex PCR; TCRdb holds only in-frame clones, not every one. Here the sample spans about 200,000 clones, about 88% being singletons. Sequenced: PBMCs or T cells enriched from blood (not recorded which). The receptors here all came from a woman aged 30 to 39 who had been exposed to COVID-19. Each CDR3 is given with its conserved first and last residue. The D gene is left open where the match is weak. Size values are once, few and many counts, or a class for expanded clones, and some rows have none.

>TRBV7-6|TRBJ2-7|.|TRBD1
CASSLAGGLDRAPFYEQYF
TGTGCCAGCAGCTTAGCAGGCGGGTTGGACAGGGCCCCTTTCTACGAGCAGTACTTC
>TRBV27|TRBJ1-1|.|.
CASSFTGQTEAFF
TGTGCCAGCAGTTTTACCGGACAGACTGAAGCTTTCTTT
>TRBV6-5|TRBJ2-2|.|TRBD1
CASSYTTGFGELFF
TGTGCCAGCAGTTACACGACAGGGTTCGGGGAGCTGTTTTTT
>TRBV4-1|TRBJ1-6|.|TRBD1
CASSQVGRGRGRVSPLHF
TGCGCCAGCAGCCAAGTGGGACGTGGCAGGGGGCGCGTTTCACCCCTCCACTTT
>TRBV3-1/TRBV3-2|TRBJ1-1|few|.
CASSQIDTEAFF
TGTGCCAGCAGCCAAATAGACACTGAAGCTTTCTTT
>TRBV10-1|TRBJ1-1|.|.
CASRGGLDTEAFF
TGCGCCAGCCGAGGAGGGCTTGACACTGAAGCTTTCTTT
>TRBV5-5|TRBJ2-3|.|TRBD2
CASSLPGAGGPDTQYF
TGTGCCAGCAGCTTGCCGGGAGCGGGGGGGCCAGATACGCAGTATTTT
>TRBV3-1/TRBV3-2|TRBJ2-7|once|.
CASSHLPDTGSYEQYF
TGTGCCAGCAGCCATCTCCCCGATACAGGTTCCTACGAGCAGTACTTC
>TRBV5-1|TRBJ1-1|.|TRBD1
CASSEQSDRGGAFF
TGCGCCAGCAGCGAACAAAGTGACAGGGGAGGTGCTTTCTTT
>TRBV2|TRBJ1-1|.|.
CASSGAVMNTEAFF
TGTGCCAGCAGTGGGGCCGTGATGAACACTGAAGCTTTCTTT
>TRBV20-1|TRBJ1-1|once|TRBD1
CSARGTVDAF
TGCAGTGCTAGGGGGACAGTCGACGCATTT
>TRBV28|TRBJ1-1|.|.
CASRLGGATEAFF
TGTGCCAGCAGGCTGGGCGGGGCGACTGAAGCTTTCTTT
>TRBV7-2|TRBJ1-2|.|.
CASSLTASYGYTF
TGTGCCAGCAGCTTAACCGCCAGCTATGGCTACACCTTC
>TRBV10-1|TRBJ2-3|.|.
CASSESRGGASDTQYF
TGCGCCAGCAGTGAGTCAAGGGGGGGGGCATCGGATACGCAGTATTTT
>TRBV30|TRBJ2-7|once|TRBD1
CAWSWDRAVQYF
TGTGCCTGGAGTTGGGACAGGGCGGTGCAGTACTTC
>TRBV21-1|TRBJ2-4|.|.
CASSGQDERAKNIQYF
TGTGCCAGCAGCGGACAGGATGAGAGAGCCAAAAACATTCAGTACTTC
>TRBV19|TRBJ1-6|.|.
CASSIRVAGNSPLHF
TGTGCCAGTAGTATACGAGTTGCGGGTAATTCACCCCTCCACTTT
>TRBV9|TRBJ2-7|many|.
CASSVASGSYEQYF
TGTGCCAGCAGCGTAGCCTCGGGCTCCTACGAGCAGTACTTC
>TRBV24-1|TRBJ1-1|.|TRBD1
CATSDPRTGGEEAFF
TGTGCCACCAGTGATCCGCGGACAGGGGGCGAGGAAGCTTTCTTT
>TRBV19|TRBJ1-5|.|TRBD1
CASSFNPLWDRVKDQPQHF
TGTGCCAGTAGTTTCAACCCTTTATGGGACAGGGTCAAAGATCAGCCCCAGCATTTT
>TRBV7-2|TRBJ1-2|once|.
CASSLVWGPSYYGYTF
TGTGCCAGCAGCTTAGTTTGGGGGCCCAGTTACTATGGCTACACCTTC
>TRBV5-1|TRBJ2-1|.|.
CASSLAVGLPDNEQFF
TGCGCCAGCAGCTTGGCGGTGGGACTCCCGGACAATGAGCAGTTCTTC
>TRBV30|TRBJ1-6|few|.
CAWSAESSPLHF
TGTGCCTGGAGTGCAGAATCATCACCCCTCCACTTT
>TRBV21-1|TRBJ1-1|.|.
CASSKGGPGGMNTEAFF
TGTGCCAGCAGCAAAGGGGGGCCGGGAGGGATGAACACTGAAGCTTTCTTT
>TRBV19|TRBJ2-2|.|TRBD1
CASSDRGNTGELFF
TGTGCCAGTAGTGACAGGGGGAACACCGGGGAGCTGTTTTTT
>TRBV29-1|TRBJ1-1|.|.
CSVAGITEAFF
TGCAGCGTTGCCGGTATTACTGAAGCTTTCTTT
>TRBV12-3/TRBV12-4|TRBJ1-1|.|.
CASISRENTEAFF
TGTGCCAGCATCTCGCGGGAGAACACTGAAGCTTTCTTT
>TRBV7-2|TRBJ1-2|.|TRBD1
CASSSRGQGRNYGYTF
TGTGCCAGCAGCTCCAGGGGACAGGGTAGGAACTATGGCTACACCTTC
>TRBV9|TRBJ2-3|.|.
CASSPLGGTDTQYF
TGTGCCAGCAGCCCCCTCGGGGGCACAGATACGCAGTATTTT